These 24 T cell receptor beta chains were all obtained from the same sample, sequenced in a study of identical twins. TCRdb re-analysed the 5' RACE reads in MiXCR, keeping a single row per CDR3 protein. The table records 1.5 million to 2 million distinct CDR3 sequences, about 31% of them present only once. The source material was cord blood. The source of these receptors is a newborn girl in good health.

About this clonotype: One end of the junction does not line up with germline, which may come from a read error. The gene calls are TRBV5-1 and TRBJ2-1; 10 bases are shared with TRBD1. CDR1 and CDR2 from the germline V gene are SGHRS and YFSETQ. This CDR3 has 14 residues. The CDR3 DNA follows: TGCGCCAACAGCTTGGGACAGGGGTACAATGAGCAGTTCTTC. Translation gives CANSLGQGYNEQFF. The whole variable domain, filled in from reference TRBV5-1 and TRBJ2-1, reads KAGVTQTPRYLIKTRGQQVTLSCSPISGHRSVSWYQQTPGQGLQFLFEYFSETQRNKGNFPGRFSGRQFSNSRSEMNVSTLELGDSALYLCANSLGQGYNEQFFGPGTRLTVL.

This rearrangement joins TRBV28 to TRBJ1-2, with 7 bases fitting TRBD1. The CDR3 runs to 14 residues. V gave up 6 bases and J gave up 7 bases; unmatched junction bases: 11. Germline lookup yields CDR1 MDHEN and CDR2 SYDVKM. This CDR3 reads CASSPDRVRGGYTF. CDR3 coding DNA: TGTGCCAGCAGCCCCGACAGGGTACGGGGTGGCTACACCTTC.

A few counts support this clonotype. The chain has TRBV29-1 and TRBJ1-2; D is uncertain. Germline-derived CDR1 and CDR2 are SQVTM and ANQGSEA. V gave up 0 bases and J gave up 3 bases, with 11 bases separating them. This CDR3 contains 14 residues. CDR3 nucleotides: TGCAGCGTTGAAGAAATCGTACAGTACTATGGCTACACCTTC. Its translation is CSVEEIVQYYGYTF.

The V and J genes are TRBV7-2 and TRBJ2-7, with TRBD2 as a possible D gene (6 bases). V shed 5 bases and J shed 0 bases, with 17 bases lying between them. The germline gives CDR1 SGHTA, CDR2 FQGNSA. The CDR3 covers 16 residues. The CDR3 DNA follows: TGTGCCAGCAGCCCATCTCTAGCGAAGAGCTCCTACGAGCAGTACTTC. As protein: CASSPSLAKSSYEQYF.

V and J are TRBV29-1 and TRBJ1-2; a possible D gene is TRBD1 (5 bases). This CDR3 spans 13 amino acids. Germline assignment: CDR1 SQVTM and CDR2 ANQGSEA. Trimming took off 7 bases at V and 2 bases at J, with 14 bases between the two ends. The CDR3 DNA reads TGCAGCGCAGCCTCCGAGGGGAACTATGGCTACACCTTC. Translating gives CSAASEGNYGYTF.

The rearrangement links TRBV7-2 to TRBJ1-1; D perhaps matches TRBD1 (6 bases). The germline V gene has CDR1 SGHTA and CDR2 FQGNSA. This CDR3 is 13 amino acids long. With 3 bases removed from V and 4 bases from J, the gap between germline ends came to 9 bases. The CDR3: CASSLGHSTEAFF. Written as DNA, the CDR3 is TGTGCCAGCAGCTTGGGACACTCCACTGAAGCTTTCTTT. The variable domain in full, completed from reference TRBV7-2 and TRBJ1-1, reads GAGVSQSPSNKVTEKGKDVELRCDPISGHTALYWYRQSLGQGLEFLIYFQGNSAPDKSGLPSDRFSAERTGGSVSTLTIQRTQQEDSAVYLCASSLGHSTEAFFGQGTRLTVV.

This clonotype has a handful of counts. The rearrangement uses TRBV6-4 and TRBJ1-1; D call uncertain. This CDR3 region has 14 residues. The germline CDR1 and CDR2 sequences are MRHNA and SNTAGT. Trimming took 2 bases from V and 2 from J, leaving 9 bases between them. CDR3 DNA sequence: TGTGCCAGCAGTGACACGGGTACCAACACTGAAGCTTTCTTT. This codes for CASSDTGTNTEAFF.

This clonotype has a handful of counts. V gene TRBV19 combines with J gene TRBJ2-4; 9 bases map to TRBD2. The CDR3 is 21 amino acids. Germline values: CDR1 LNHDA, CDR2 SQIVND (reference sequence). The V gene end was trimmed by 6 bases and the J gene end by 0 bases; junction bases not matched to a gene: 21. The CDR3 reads CASSRTGYGRLAALAKNIQYF. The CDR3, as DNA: TGTGCCAGTAGCCGGACTGGCTATGGGCGACTAGCGGCCCTAGCCAAAAACATTCAGTACTTC.

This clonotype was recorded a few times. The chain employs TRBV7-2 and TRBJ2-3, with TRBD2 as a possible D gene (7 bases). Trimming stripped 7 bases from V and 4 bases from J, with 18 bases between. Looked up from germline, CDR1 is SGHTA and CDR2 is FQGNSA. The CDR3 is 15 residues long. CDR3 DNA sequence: TGTGCCAGCACCCGACTGTTAGGGGGGGCAGATACGCAGTATTTT. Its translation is CASTRLLGGADTQYF.

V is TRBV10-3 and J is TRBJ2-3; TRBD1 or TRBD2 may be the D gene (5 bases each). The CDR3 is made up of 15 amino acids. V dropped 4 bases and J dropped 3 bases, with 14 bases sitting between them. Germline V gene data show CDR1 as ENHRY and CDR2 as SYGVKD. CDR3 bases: TGTGCCATCAGTGGGGGACCTCCAGGTACAGATACGCAGTATTTT. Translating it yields CAISGGPPGTDTQYF.

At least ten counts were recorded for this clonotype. The CDR3 DNA sequence: TGTGCCAGCAGCCGGACCCCAGATACGCAGTATTTT. This codes for CASSRTPDTQYF. V and J are TRBV28 and TRBJ2-3; D is unresolved. Germline assignment: CDR1 MDHEN and CDR2 SYDVKM. Between the trimmed V and J ends, which lost 6 bases and 4 bases, there was a span of 8 bases. This CDR3 is built from 12 residues.

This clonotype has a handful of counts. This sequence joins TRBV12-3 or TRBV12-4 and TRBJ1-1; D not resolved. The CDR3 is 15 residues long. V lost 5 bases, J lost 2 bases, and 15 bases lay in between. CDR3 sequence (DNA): TGTGCCAGCAGTCAAAGTGAGGTCCGTAACACTGAAGCTTTCTTT. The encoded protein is CASSQSEVRNTEAFF.

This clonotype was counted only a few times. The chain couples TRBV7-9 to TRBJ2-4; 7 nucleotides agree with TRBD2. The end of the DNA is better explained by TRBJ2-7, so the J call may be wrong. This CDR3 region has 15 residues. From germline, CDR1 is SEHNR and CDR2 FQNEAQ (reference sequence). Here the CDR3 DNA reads TGTGCCAGCAGCTTAGGCGGGGGTTCGCTTTCCGAGCAGTACTTC. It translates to CASSLGGGSLSEQYF.

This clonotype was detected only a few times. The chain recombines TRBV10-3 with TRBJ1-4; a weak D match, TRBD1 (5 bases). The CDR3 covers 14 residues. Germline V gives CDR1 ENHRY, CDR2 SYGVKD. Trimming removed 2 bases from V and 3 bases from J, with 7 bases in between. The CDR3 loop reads CAISEQGANEKLFF. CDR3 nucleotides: TGTGCCATCAGTGAGCAAGGGGCTAATGAAAAACTGTTTTTT.

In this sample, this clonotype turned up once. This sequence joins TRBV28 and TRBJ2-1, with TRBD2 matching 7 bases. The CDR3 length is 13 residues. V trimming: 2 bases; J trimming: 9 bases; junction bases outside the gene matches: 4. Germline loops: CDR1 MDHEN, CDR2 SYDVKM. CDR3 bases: TGTGCCAGCAGTTTACGGGGGGTGATTGAGCAGTTCTTC. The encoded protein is CASSLRGVIEQFF.

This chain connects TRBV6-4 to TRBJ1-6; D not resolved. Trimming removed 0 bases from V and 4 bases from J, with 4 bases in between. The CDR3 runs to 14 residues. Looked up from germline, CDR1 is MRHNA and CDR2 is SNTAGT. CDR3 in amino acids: CASSDSGYNSPLHF. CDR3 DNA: TGTGCCAGCAGTGACTCAGGGTATAATTCACCCCTCCACTTT.

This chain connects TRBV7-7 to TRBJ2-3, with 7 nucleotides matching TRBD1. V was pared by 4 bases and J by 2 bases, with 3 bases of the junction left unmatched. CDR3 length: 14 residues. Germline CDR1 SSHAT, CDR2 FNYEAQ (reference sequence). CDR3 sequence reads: CASSSQGDTDTQYF. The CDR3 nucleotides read TGTGCCAGCAGCTCCCAGGGGGACACAGATACGCAGTATTTT.

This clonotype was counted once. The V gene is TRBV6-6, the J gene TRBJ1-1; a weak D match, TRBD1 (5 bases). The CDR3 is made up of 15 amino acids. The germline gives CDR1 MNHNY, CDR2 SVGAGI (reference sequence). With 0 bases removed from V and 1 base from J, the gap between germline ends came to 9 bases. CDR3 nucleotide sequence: TGTGCCAGCAGTTACTCCTGGACACCGAACACTGAAGCTTTCTTT. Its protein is CASSYSWTPNTEAFF.

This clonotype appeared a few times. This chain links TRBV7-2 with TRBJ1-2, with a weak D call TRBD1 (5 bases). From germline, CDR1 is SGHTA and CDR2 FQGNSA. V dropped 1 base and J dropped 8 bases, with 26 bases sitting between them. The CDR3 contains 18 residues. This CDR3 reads CASSLDLRGPPKGRGYTF. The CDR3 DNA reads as TGTGCCAGCAGCTTAGATCTCAGAGGGCCCCCCAAGGGGCGGGGCTACACCTTC.

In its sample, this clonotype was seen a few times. CDR3 sequence: CASSQWGTSSYNEQFF. DNA for the CDR3: TGTGCCAGCAGCCAATGGGGGACTAGCTCCTACAATGAGCAGTTCTTC. J is TRBJ2-1 and V is TRBV5-4; 8 positions match TRBD2. Germline V gives CDR1 SGHNT, CDR2 YYREEE (reference sequence). V lost 4 bases, J lost 0 bases, and 6 bases stayed unmatched. CDR3 length equals 16 residues.

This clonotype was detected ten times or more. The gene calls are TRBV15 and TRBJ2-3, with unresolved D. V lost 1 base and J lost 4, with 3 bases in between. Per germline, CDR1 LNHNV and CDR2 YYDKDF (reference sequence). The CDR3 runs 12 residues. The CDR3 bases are TGTGCCACCAGCAGAGGCCCAGATACGCAGTATTTT. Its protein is CATSRGPDTQYF. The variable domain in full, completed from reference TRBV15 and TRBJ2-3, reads DAMVIQNPRYQVTQFGKPVTLSCSQTLNHNVMYWYQQKSSQAPKLLFHYYDKDFNNEADTPDNFQSRRPNTSFCFLDIRSPGLGDTAMYLCATSRGPDTQYFGPGTRLTVL.

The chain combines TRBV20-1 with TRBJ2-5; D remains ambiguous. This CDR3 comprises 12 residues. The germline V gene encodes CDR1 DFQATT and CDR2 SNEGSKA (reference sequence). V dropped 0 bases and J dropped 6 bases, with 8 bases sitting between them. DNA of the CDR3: TGCAGTGCTAGAGAAAGTGGGAAGACCCAGTACTTC. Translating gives CSARESGKTQYF.

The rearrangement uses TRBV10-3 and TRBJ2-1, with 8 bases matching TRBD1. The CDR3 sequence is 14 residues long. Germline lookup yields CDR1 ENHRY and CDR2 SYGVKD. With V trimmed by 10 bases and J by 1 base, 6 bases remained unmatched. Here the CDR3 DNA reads TGTGCCACCCGACAGGGGCCTTCCTACAATGAGCAGTTCTTC. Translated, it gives CATRQGPSYNEQFF.

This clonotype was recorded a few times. CDR3 in amino acids: CASSSIKSLEVKQFF. CDR3 nucleotide sequence: TGCGCCAGCAGCTCAATTAAGTCACTAGAGGTTAAGCAGTTCTTC. V and J are TRBV4-1 and TRBJ2-1, with D possibly being TRBD2 (5 bases). The CDR3 extends over 15 amino acids. Germline V lookup: CDR1 MGHRA, CDR2 YSYEKL. Trimming shortened V by 5 bases and J by 11 bases, and 22 bases separated the two germline ends.